The next 10 T cell receptor beta chains were all read from a single sample in a study of blood T cell repertoires in COVID-19 (dated by TCRdb to the early 2020s). Library preparation was by the immunoSEQ multiplex PCR assay. TCRdb took this table from immuneACCESS and kept in-frame rearrangements with V and J called. Such tables lack part of the clones; where checked against another copy, unresolved V genes explain under half of the gap, and the rest is unexplained. The sample contains roughly 330,000 clones, approximately 87% of them found a single time. The ten biggest clones cover 5.3% of the sample. The sample comprised PBMCs or T cells enriched from blood (not recorded which). These receptors all stem from a young woman who had recovered from COVID-19.

The rearrangement links TRBV18 to TRBJ1-2, with a tentative D call TRBD1 (5 bases). CDR3 size: 14 residues. V lost 2 bases and J 6 bases, leaving 13 bases between the germline ends. The V gene's germline CDR1 is KGHSH and CDR2 LQKENI. The CDR3 spells CASSPTNSGDGYTF. CDR3 bases: TGTGCCAGCTCACCAACCAATTCGGGGGATGGCTACACCTTC.

The gene calls are TRBV7-2 and TRBJ2-1; TRBD2 agrees at 8 bases. The germline V gene has CDR1 SGHTA and CDR2 FQGNSA. V shed 5 bases, J shed 3 bases, and the junction held 3 bases outside the gene matches. CDR3 length: 14 residues. The CDR3 here is CASSRGGGYNEQFF. The DNA for the CDR3 is TGTGCCAGCAGCCGGGGGGGCGGCTACAATGAGCAGTTCTTC.

This clone appeared a single time. V gene TRBV6-5 combines with J gene TRBJ2-3, with 10 bases matching TRBD1. This CDR3 has 14 residues. The trim removed 11 bases at V and 6 bases at J, leaving 11 bases unmatched. Germline V CDR1 and CDR2: MNHEY, SVGAGI. Written as DNA, the CDR3 is TGTGCCGTTGGGTGGACAGGGGGGTGGGATACGCAGTATTTT. It codes for CAVGWTGGWDTQYF.

The chain employs TRBV29-1 and TRBJ2-7; 9 bases map to TRBD1. Trimming removed 5 bases from V and 5 bases from J; junction bases left unmatched: 10. Germline CDR1 and CDR2: SQVTM and ANQGSEA. This CDR3 is built from 14 residues. This CDR3 reads CSVTPGTGIHEQYF. The CDR3 coding sequence is TGCAGCGTTACCCCCGGGACAGGGATCCACGAGCAGTACTTC.

The gene calls are TRBV6-5 and TRBJ1-2; D is possibly TRBD1 (6 bases). From germline, CDR1 is MNHEY and CDR2 SVGAGI. CDR3 length: 15 residues. The V and J ends lost 6 bases and 7 bases respectively, with 21 bases between them. CDR3 residues: CASRLQGRDWGGYTF. The CDR3 nucleotides are TGTGCCAGCAGGTTACAGGGACGCGATTGGGGTGGCTACACCTTC.

The chain joins TRBV19 to TRBJ1-2; TRBD1 matches at 7 bases. The junction had 12 bases not matched to a gene; V was cut back by 4 bases and J by 4 bases. The germline V gene encodes CDR1 LNHDA and CDR2 SQIVND (reference sequence). The CDR3 is 16 residues long. As DNA, the CDR3 is TGTGCCAGTAGTACTTTAGGCTGGGACAGCGCCTATGGCTACACCTTC. Translation: CASSTLGWDSAYGYTF.

CDR3 nucleotide sequence: TGTGCCTGGAGCGACAGGGGGGGTGAAAAACTGTTTTTT. Encoded protein: CAWSDRGGEKLFF. The chain has TRBV30 and TRBJ1-4; 9 bases agree with TRBD1. The CDR3 is 13 amino acids. Germline loops: CDR1 GTSNPN, CDR2 SVGIG (reference sequence). V was pared by 3 bases and J by 7 bases, with 3 bases of the junction left unmatched.

The chain is built from TRBV7-8 and TRBJ1-1, with D maybe TRBD1 (6 bases). CDR3 length: 15 amino acids. Germline values: CDR1 SGHVS, CDR2 FQNEAQ. V gave up 2 bases and J gave up 6 bases, with 16 bases separating them. CDR3 amino acids: CASSLRGRGLPEAFF. For the CDR3, the DNA is TGTGCCAGCAGCTTACGGGGCAGGGGTTTGCCTGAAGCTTTCTTT.

The chain joins TRBV5-4 to TRBJ1-6, with TRBD1 matching over 11 bases. J was trimmed by 4 bases and V by 4 bases; bases with no gene match: 7. The CDR3 is 17 residues long. Looked up from germline, CDR1 is SGHNT and CDR2 is YYREEE (reference sequence). The CDR3 bases are TGTGCCAGCAGCCGAGGCGGACAGGGGGCTTATAATTCACCCCTCCACTTT. This encodes CASSRGGQGAYNSPLHF.

The CDR3 bases are TGTGCCAGCAGCTCCCGGACTAGCGGGGACCAAGAGACCCAGTACTTC. Protein sequence: CASSSRTSGDQETQYF. The rearrangement links TRBV5-4 to TRBJ2-5; 12 bases are shared with TRBD2. The CDR3 length is 16 residues. Losses at the gene ends were 3 bases for V and 0 bases for J; bases not matched to a gene: 3. Germline loops: CDR1 SGHNT, CDR2 YYREEE (reference sequence).